This T cell receptor (beta chain) was recovered during a study of PD-1 blockade in classical Hodgkin lymphoma (dated by TCRdb to 2018 to 2020). The study in broad terms: To define a peripheral blood immune signature of response to PD-1 blockade in classical Hodgkin lymphoma, the study combined TCR beta sequencing with CyTOF. What the authors observed across the whole study: Newly diagnosed patients were reported to have lower baseline TCR diversity than healthy donors, and relapsed/refractory patients were reported to have lower baseline TCR diversity still. The study covered only a single clinical trial cohort, and the causes of the repertoire differences, possibly disease activity or prior therapy, were still not defined.

On this clone itself: It has no known antigen specificity. No base quality values were provided; no much bigger clone lies one nucleotide off.

The Qiagen DNeasy kit was used to extract genomic DNA both from unsorted PBMCs and from the negatively selected CD4+ and CD8+ fractions. TCR beta CDR3 regions were subjected to amplification by immunoSEQ multiplex PCR with primers that anneal to V and J segments. Amplification bias was minimized using a synthetic immune receptor repertoire, and residual bias was removed computationally after sequencing. The paper's processing steps were these. Repertoire diversity was quantified as the Shannon entropy index using custom Python scripts. Unsorted, CD4+ and CD8+ repertoires were analyzed separately, except for combined analyses in which CD4+ and CD8+ sequences were merged in silico. The source is immuneACCESS, and TCRdb retained only in-frame sequences with V and J called. Part of the clones is not carried over; for the studies checked, unresolved V genes explain less than half of this, and the remainder is unexplained. From that table come the V and J calls and clone size; the DNA was used to work out D and trimming. The sample table records tens of thousands of clones; approximately 93% of these occur just once. The ten largest make up approximately 4% of the sample.

CDR1 and CDR2 are drawn from the germline V gene (reference sequence): LNHDA, SQIVND. The CDR3 starts with the cysteine, ends with the phenylalanine, and has 15 residues. The DNA shown is the 45-base CDR3, in frame from base 1. Unmatched junction bases come to 10, with V trimmed by 5 bases and J by 8 bases. Sample time point, as interpreted from the label and publication: newly diagnosed, previously untreated cHL patient sample. PBMCs from patients with newly diagnosed, previously untreated classical Hodgkin lymphoma were sequenced as a comparison group for the relapsed/refractory trial patients. Peripheral blood was collected in 8 mL Vacutainer Cell Preparation Tubes, from which PBMCs were isolated by centrifugation and then cryopreserved.

The TCR sequence derives from a human donor with classical Hodgkin lymphoma. The sample was peripheral blood mononuclear cells (PBMCs). Recombination joined TRBV19 with TRBJ2-1; TRBD1 lines up with 9 middle nucleotides. The CDR3 loop reads CASSARDRVFDEQFF. The DNA reads TGTGCCAGTAGTGCCCGGGACAGGGTATTCGATGAGCAGTTCTTC. Beyond the CDR3, the reference TRBV19 and TRBJ2-1 genes provide the residues; the full variable domain reads: DGGITQSPKYLFRKEGQNVTLSCEQNLNHDAMYWYRQDPGQGLRLIYYSQIVNDFQKGDIAEGYSVSREKKESFPLTVTSAQKNPTAFYLCASSARDRVFDEQFFGPGTRLTVL.